This T cell receptor beta chain was recovered during a study of blood T cell repertoires in COVID-19. This CDR3 has 15 amino acids. V gave up 5 bases and J gave up 4 bases; unmatched junction bases: 3. Germline CDR1 and CDR2: SGHNT and YENEEA. Clones were sequenced by immunoSEQ multiplex PCR, and TCRdb holds only the in-frame ones, with some missing. The data show approximately 200,000 clones, roughly 85% seen once. The TCR originated in a woman in her 30s with acute or convalescent COVID-19. The chain is built from TRBV11-3 and TRBJ2-2; 11 positions agree with TRBD2. Sequenced input: peripheral blood. The CDR3: CASSELAGATGELFF. DNA for the CDR3: TGTGCCAGCAGCGAACTAGCGGGGGCCACCGGGGAGCTGTTTTTT.